This TCR beta chain was sequenced during a study of blood T cell repertoires in COVID-19. The wider study: Samples came from the United States, Italy and Spain, spanning acute and convalescent COVID-19. T cells, B-cell-depleted T cells, or PBMCs provided the cDNA or gDNA that served as material.

Produced via immunoSEQ multiplex PCR; TCRdb's table is partial and in-frame only. The repertoire includes about 74,000 clones, 75% to 80% of them detected once, and around a sixth sits in the top ten. The germline V gene encodes CDR1 SGHVS and CDR2 FNYEAQ. This CDR3 spans 14 amino acids. With 5 bases removed from V and 6 bases from J, the gap between germline ends came to 15 bases. The chain employs TRBV7-6 and TRBJ2-3; unclear D gene. This TCR was recovered from a human donor in a cohort sampled during active COVID-19. The sequenced sample was peripheral blood. This CDR3 is CASSPRGTSDTQYF. The CDR3 bases are TGTGCCAGCAGCCCTAGAGGTACAAGCGATACGCAGTATTTT.